The rows below give T cell receptor beta chains drawn from one sample of a study of technical replicates of blood from a handful of donors. Clones were read by immunoSEQ multiplex PCR, and TCRdb kept only the in-frame ones, dropping some. The sample carries 65,000 to 85,000 clones, about 92% recorded once. Sample: T cells isolated from PBMCs. The receptors were gathered from a human donor in good health. Each CDR3 is given with its conserved first and last residue. Part of the rows lack a size; the others show once, few, many or a class for expanded clones.

v_gene,abundance,j_gene,CDR3aa
TRBV29-1,-,TRBJ1-2,CSVTPGGGDGYTF
TRBV2,-,TRBJ2-2,CASSSGGRTGELFF
TRBV5-1,-,TRBJ2-5,CASSLGGGETQYF
TRBV6-1,once,TRBJ1-1,CASSVYSYTEAFF
TRBV7-3,-,TRBJ1-2,CASSLSPGQASQGGYTF
TRBV4-3,-,TRBJ2-3,CASSHGGRGADTQYF
TRBV11-3,-,TRBJ1-2,CASSLAVYYGYTF
TRBV6-4,-,TRBJ2-7,CASNLDEGGYNTAHEQYF
TRBV19,-,TRBJ2-7,CASSMGTGFSYEQYF
TRBV2,-,TRBJ1-2,CASFSSDSGVYGYTF
TRBV5-1,-,TRBJ2-2,CASSSGVGGAGELFF
TRBV2,once,TRBJ2-7,CASSGTGGPYEQYF
TRBV7-6,once,TRBJ1-4,CASRGNEKLFF
TRBV5-4,-,TRBJ2-7,CASSLRTAGEQYF
TRBV27,-,TRBJ1-2,CASRRQGGTYGYTF
TRBV28,-,TRBJ2-1,CASRPAGGTTYNEQFF
TRBV6-5,few,TRBJ2-7,CASSIAEFYEQYF
TRBV28,-,TRBJ1-1,CASSSVNTEAFF
TRBV5-1,-,TRBJ2-3,CASSLRPSGTSSTDTQYF
TRBV13,-,TRBJ1-4,CASSPGLTNEKLFF
TRBV6-5,-,TRBJ2-7,CASSSSGRSYEQYF
TRBV2,-,TRBJ1-2,CASSEQGMGGYTF
TRBV10-3,-,TRBJ2-3,CAISARAGGGTDTQYF
TRBV5-5,-,TRBJ1-1,CASSLVWAGNTEAFF
TRBV10-3,-,TRBJ2-7,CAISESAGAAYEQYF
TRBV5-6,-,TRBJ2-7,CASSAGTVLYEQYF
TRBV19,-,TRBJ2-3,CASNPGTGGTDTQYF
TRBV9,-,TRBJ1-3,CASSPYQGPGNTIYF
TRBV7-9,-,TRBJ2-1,CASSLGGSNEQFF
TRBV28,-,TRBJ2-7,CASRGSGGVPAQYF
TRBV28,-,TRBJ2-7,CASTDPGLLEQYF
TRBV10-3,-,TRBJ1-2,CAISGGRAYGYTF
TRBV11-1,-,TRBJ1-4,CASSRDREKLFF
TRBV6-5,-,TRBJ1-1,CASSYRRMNTEAFF
TRBV2,-,TRBJ2-7,CASAAPYMGTSSYEQYF
TRBV7-9,-,TRBJ2-1,CASTSLNEQFF
TRBV4-1,-,TRBJ1-5,CASSFGQANQPQHF
TRBV10-3,-,TRBJ2-1,CAISESPLAGDNEQFF
TRBV6-5,-,TRBJ2-7,CASSYAPGTSGYEQYF
TRBV6-1,-,TRBJ2-1,CASSEATTGYNEQFF
TRBV4-3,-,TRBJ2-7,CASSQDLGGTYNEQYF
TRBV27,-,TRBJ1-3,CASSISYDRGTGNTIYF
TRBV27,-,TRBJ1-5,CASSLARSNQPQHF
TRBV20-1,-,TRBJ2-7,CSASSSYEQYF
TRBV5-6,-,TRBJ1-1,CACDTSGVPPLTEAFF
TRBV5-1,once,TRBJ2-7,CASSPGLSDGVYEQYF
TRBV19,-,TRBJ1-5,CASSIPGSGDTNQPQHF
TRBV5-1,-,TRBJ1-2,CASSNKTGNYGYTF
TRBV27,-,TRBJ1-2,CASSRDNNYGYTF
TRBV4-3,-,TRBJ2-1,CASSLNRDRGYNEQFF
TRBV19,-,TRBJ1-4,CASSAQGIGKLFF
TRBV6-1,-,TRBJ2-1,CASELYEQFF
TRBV7-2,-,TRBJ1-4,CASSLSVGPNEKLFF